This record covers a single T cell receptor (beta chain). Its antigen specificity is not known. Qualities for individual bases were not recorded, and no much larger clone is one base off. The germline V end is reduced by 0 bases and the J end by 8 bases; junction bases left unmatched: 6. According to the germline V gene, CDR1 reads ENHRY and CDR2 reads SYGVKD. There are 16 amino acids in the CDR3, from cysteine to phenylalanine inclusive. Only the CDR3 DNA stays, 48 bases, in frame from base 1. For sequencing of the TCRbeta CDR3 region, genomic DNA was extracted from the sorted cells. The immunoSEQ Assay was used for sequencing of TCRbeta CDR3 regions. The table comes from immuneACCESS by way of TCRdb, which keeps in-frame sequences with V and J called. Part of the clones is missing from these tables; in studies checked, under half for an unresolved V gene and the rest for unknown reasons. The sample data list 35,000 to 40,000 clones, and about 89% of these were observed just once. The ten most abundant clones make up about a third of the sample.

These data are taken from a study of OX40 agonist ivuxolimab in advanced cancers. Turning to the overall study: The costimulatory receptor OX40 (CD134) was targeted by ivuxolimab, a fully human IgG2 agonistic monoclonal antibody. Intravenous ivuxolimab was administered to patients every 2 weeks at six dose levels: 0.01, 0.1, 0.3, 1.5, 3 and 10 mg/kg. Among the 52 dose-escalation patients, some 20 had hepatocellular carcinoma, about 15 melanoma, 9 renal cell carcinoma and 9 head and neck cancer. In the dose-escalation cohort, over 65% of patients were male, and the mean age was around 60 years, with a range of roughly 20 to 85. Patients were allowed to have had prior anti-PD-1, anti-PD-L1 or anti-CTLA-4 therapy, and approximately 40% of the dose-escalation patients had been treated with checkpoint inhibitors. Partial responses occurred in three dose-escalation patients: two with cutaneous melanoma and one with hepatocellular carcinoma. The paper reports the monotherapy dose-escalation portion (N of about 50 patients) of the phase I ivuxolimab trial. The point of sequencing TCRbeta in the periphery was to test whether ivuxolimab changed TCR sequence diversity and drove clonal T-cell expansion. General conclusions and limits of the study: Low levels of normalized T-cell clonal expansion were also seen in some nonresponding patients. The antigen specificity of the clonally expanded peripheral T cells was not determined. In partial responders in the 0.1-3.0 mg/kg groups, normalized peripheral clonal expansion was found to be among the lowest, especially among CD8+ T cells. Clonal expansion of both CD4+ and CD8+ blood T cells was observed from baseline to week 6 at doses 0.1 to 3.0 mg/kg. On average, CD8+ T cells showed more expanded clones than CD4+ T cells after ivuxolimab.

Patients with a history of autoimmune disease or receiving systemic immunosuppression were excluded from the trial. Peripheral blood for TCR sequencing was drawn from every dose cohort at baseline, at cycle 4 day 1 and at cycle 7 day 1. Samples came from an open-label, multicenter, first-in-human phase I dose-escalation trial of ivuxolimab. Adults with locally advanced or metastatic head and neck squamous cell, hepatocellular, melanoma or renal cell carcinoma were enrolled in the trial. CD4+ and CD8+ T cells were sorted separately from peripheral blood before TCR sequencing. Sample: CD4+ or CD8+ T cells sorted from blood, taken in a trial of the OX40 agonist ivuxolimab. The receptor chain draws on TRBV10-3 and TRBJ1-6; 8 nucleotides in the junction match TRBD1. The clonotype comes from an adult with an advanced solid tumor such as melanoma, head and neck, liver or kidney cancer. Here is the DNA: TGTGCCATCAGTGAGTCACAGGGGGGTGTGGATTCACCCCTCCACTTT. This yields the protein CAISESQGGVDSPLHF.